These T cell receptor beta chains were read from a single sample in a study of shared T cell receptors in the human thymus. TCRdb keeps only in-frame clones here, not all; method: immunoSEQ multiplex PCR. This table holds roughly 550,000 clones, about four fifths found once. A further study also used this sample, focusing on human thymus T cells.

Source material: thymocytes. Receptors originate from a boy less than two years old with a congenital heart defect. The CDR3 runs from the conserved cysteine through the conserved F or W. The order of the fields is J gene, V gene, D gene, CDR3 protein. A D gene is named only where the DNA matches it firmly.

j_call: TRBJ2-2
v_call: TRBV4-2
d_call: -
cdr3_aa: CASSQPAGRWVTGELFF

j_call: TRBJ2-7
v_call: TRBV11-3
d_call: -
cdr3_aa: CASSPPSGRSYEQYF

j_call: TRBJ2-1
v_call: TRBV15
d_call: TRBD2
cdr3_aa: CATSRASGRINEQFF

j_call: TRBJ2-7
v_call: TRBV11-3
d_call: TRBD2
cdr3_aa: CASSLALGGTRSYEQYF

j_call: TRBJ2-2
v_call: TRBV6-4
d_call: -
cdr3_aa: CASSPTGGEATGELFF

j_call: TRBJ1-1
v_call: TRBV4-2
d_call: -
cdr3_aa: CASSQASPGGANTEAFF

j_call: TRBJ1-4
v_call: TRBV4-2
d_call: TRBD1
cdr3_aa: CASSQDSGGEKLFF

j_call: TRBJ1-4
v_call: TRBV5-1
d_call: TRBD1
cdr3_aa: CASSPTGQTNEKLFF

j_call: TRBJ2-7
v_call: TRBV2
d_call: -
cdr3_aa: CASSEETGWDSYEQYF

j_call: TRBJ2-1
v_call: TRBV10-3
d_call: TRBD2
cdr3_aa: CAISGLAGNYNEQFF

j_call: TRBJ2-7
v_call: TRBV27
d_call: -
cdr3_aa: CASSLVGGSYEQYF

j_call: TRBJ1-2
v_call: TRBV28
d_call: -
cdr3_aa: CASSLMDGGGNYGYTF

j_call: TRBJ1-1
v_call: TRBV12-5
d_call: TRBD1
cdr3_aa: CASGLPTDGDRSNTEAFF

j_call: TRBJ1-5
v_call: TRBV28
d_call: -
cdr3_aa: CASSKGLWNQPQHF

j_call: TRBJ1-4
v_call: TRBV5-1
d_call: -
cdr3_aa: CASSHDLTGFSNEKLFF

j_call: TRBJ2-3
v_call: TRBV4-2
d_call: TRBD1
cdr3_aa: CASSQEVDRGQDTQYF

j_call: TRBJ2-1
v_call: TRBV5-1
d_call: -
cdr3_aa: CASSLEERYSSYNEQFF

j_call: TRBJ2-7
v_call: TRBV11-2
d_call: -
cdr3_aa: CASSKRDSGVGYPSYEQYF

j_call: TRBJ1-2
v_call: TRBV5-6
d_call: -
cdr3_aa: CASSLLPSGGDSNYGYTF

j_call: TRBJ2-1
v_call: TRBV5-1
d_call: -
cdr3_aa: CASSIAESYNEQFF

j_call: TRBJ2-1
v_call: TRBV19
d_call: -
cdr3_aa: CASSIHQSGVGEQFF

j_call: TRBJ2-1
v_call: TRBV4-3
d_call: TRBD2
cdr3_aa: CASSQGTSGGYNEQFF

j_call: TRBJ2-7
v_call: TRBV18
d_call: TRBD1
cdr3_aa: CASSDRGGSYEQYF

j_call: TRBJ1-1
v_call: TRBV28
d_call: -
cdr3_aa: CASSLRGGAEAFF

j_call: TRBJ2-3
v_call: TRBV5-1
d_call: -
cdr3_aa: CASSLGVDTQYF

j_call: TRBJ2-1
v_call: TRBV10-3
d_call: -
cdr3_aa: CATKRVENEQFF

j_call: TRBJ2-1
v_call: TRBV28
d_call: TRBD2
cdr3_aa: CASSSRTSGRGNEQFF

j_call: TRBJ2-1
v_call: TRBV18
d_call: TRBD1
cdr3_aa: CASSPRQGAYNEQFF

j_call: TRBJ2-2
v_call: TRBV29-1
d_call: -
cdr3_aa: CSASPESGSAGELFF

j_call: TRBJ1-5
v_call: TRBV18
d_call: -
cdr3_aa: CASSPRANQPQHF

j_call: TRBJ1-3
v_call: TRBV9
d_call: TRBD1
cdr3_aa: CASSDRDRGFGNTIYF

j_call: TRBJ1-1
v_call: TRBV4-3
d_call: -
cdr3_aa: CASSQDLWRDAEAFF

j_call: TRBJ2-3
v_call: TRBV10-1
d_call: -
cdr3_aa: CASSDAAPGNTQYF

j_call: TRBJ2-1
v_call: TRBV6-6
d_call: -
cdr3_aa: CASSLRRLGNEQFF

j_call: TRBJ1-3
v_call: TRBV5-6
d_call: -
cdr3_aa: CASTGNATIYF

j_call: TRBJ1-4
v_call: TRBV6-5
d_call: TRBD1
cdr3_aa: CASSYSKTGSHEKLFF

j_call: TRBJ2-7
v_call: TRBV4-3
d_call: -
cdr3_aa: CASSQDTYEQYF

j_call: TRBJ2-2
v_call: TRBV9
d_call: TRBD1
cdr3_aa: CASSAPRGSSTGELFF

j_call: TRBJ2-7
v_call: TRBV2
d_call: TRBD1
cdr3_aa: CASRELGQGTHEQYF

j_call: TRBJ2-3
v_call: TRBV15
d_call: -
cdr3_aa: CATSRDLGDTQYF

j_call: TRBJ2-5
v_call: TRBV25-1
d_call: TRBD2
cdr3_aa: CATQTGLAGGPTQETQYF

j_call: TRBJ2-1
v_call: TRBV5-1
d_call: TRBD1
cdr3_aa: CASSCYGTGDNEQFF

j_call: TRBJ2-1
v_call: TRBV29-1
d_call: -
cdr3_aa: CSVEGRAYSYNEQFF

j_call: TRBJ2-5
v_call: TRBV6-6
d_call: -
cdr3_aa: CASSYAPGVETQYF

j_call: TRBJ2-2
v_call: TRBV15
d_call: TRBD2
cdr3_aa: CASCLAGDDSGELFF

j_call: TRBJ2-3
v_call: TRBV5-5
d_call: TRBD1
cdr3_aa: CASSLTGLVTDTQYF

j_call: TRBJ2-7
v_call: TRBV7-9
d_call: TRBD2
cdr3_aa: CASSPAAGLAGGSYEQYF

j_call: TRBJ1-5
v_call: TRBV9
d_call: -
cdr3_aa: CASSVGALPPQPQHF

j_call: TRBJ2-3
v_call: TRBV5-1
d_call: TRBD2
cdr3_aa: CASSVREGQTDTQYF

j_call: TRBJ2-7
v_call: TRBV5-1
d_call: -
cdr3_aa: CASSLTCKYEQYF

j_call: TRBJ1-2
v_call: TRBV10-2
d_call: -
cdr3_aa: CASSVGKWHYGYTF

j_call: TRBJ2-3
v_call: TRBV4-2
d_call: TRBD2
cdr3_aa: CASSQTLAGGRVDTQYF

j_call: TRBJ2-1
v_call: TRBV7-2
d_call: -
cdr3_aa: CASSLGHHYNEQFF

j_call: TRBJ1-2
v_call: TRBV19
d_call: -
cdr3_aa: CARVGRHGYTF